The clone carrying this T cell receptor beta chain has more than one count but fewer than ten. PCR was performed using 60 Vbeta and 13 Jbeta primers. Using immunoSEQ multiplex PCR, the repertoire was profiled, and TCRdb retains in-frame clones only, with some absent. Of over 120,000 clones detected, 80% to 85% appear once; the ten largest clones hold 2.9%. This sample stems from a study of cytomegalovirus exposure and HLA in healthy donors. Specimen: PBMCs. The source of this sequence is a woman aged 30 to 39 in good health and CMV-seronegative.

The CDR3 sequence is CASNAGVRNEQFF. The CDR3 DNA is TGTGCCAGCAACGCGGGAGTCAGGAATGAGCAGTTCTTC. The gene calls are TRBV11-2 and TRBJ2-1, with 7 bases that match TRBD2. The CDR3 totals 13 residues. Germline V CDR1 and CDR2: SGHAT, FQNNGV. Losses at the gene ends were 7 bases for V and 7 bases for J; bases not matched to a gene: 7.